The sequence of this T cell receptor beta chain was determined in a study of blood T cells in healthy people across ages. The authors ran a second PCR of roughly 6 to 12 cycles using a sample-barcoded 5' primer and a J-beta primer mix. Each cDNA molecule was tagged by a template-switch adaptor with 12 random nucleotides. In TCRdb, the 5' RACE reads were re-called with MiXCR into one record per CDR3 protein. The table shows some 890,000 distinct CDR3 sequences, with 25% to 35% occurring only once. This clonotype was picked up many times. Per the germline V gene, CDR1 is MNHEY and CDR2 is SVGAGI. Trimming stripped 6 bases from V and 0 bases from J, with 12 bases between. The CDR3 consists of 15 residues. The same sample was also used in a study of T cells of mothers and their children. That work contributes: Each mother yielded more than 10 million TCR beta CDR3 reads. Each child yielded roughly 2.9 million reads.

This clonotype was obtained from a woman aged 40 to 55 in good health. Sequenced material: blood. This rearrangement joins TRBV6-5 to TRBJ1-5; D perhaps matches TRBD1 (6 bases). The CDR3 sequence: CASSVTGASNQPQHF. The CDR3, as DNA: TGTGCCAGCAGCGTGACAGGCGCTAGCAATCAGCCCCAGCATTTT.